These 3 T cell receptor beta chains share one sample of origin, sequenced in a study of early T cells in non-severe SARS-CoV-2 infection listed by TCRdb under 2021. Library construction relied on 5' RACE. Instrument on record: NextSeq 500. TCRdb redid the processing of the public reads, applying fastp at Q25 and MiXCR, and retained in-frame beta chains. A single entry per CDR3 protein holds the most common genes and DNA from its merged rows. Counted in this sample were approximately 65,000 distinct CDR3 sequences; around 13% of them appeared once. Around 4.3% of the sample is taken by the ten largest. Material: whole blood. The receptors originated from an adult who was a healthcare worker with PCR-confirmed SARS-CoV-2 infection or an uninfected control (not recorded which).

The chain's CDR3 is CASSQDRRTGVYEQYF. The CDR3 DNA reads TGCGCCAGCAGCCAAGATCGGAGGACAGGGGTTTACGAGCAGTACTTC. This sequence joins TRBV4-1 and TRBJ2-7; 9 nucleotides line up with TRBD1. Looked up from germline, CDR1 is MGHRA and CDR2 is YSYEKL. The junction had 7 bases not matched to a gene; V was cut back by 0 bases and J by 4 bases. The CDR3 runs 16 residues.

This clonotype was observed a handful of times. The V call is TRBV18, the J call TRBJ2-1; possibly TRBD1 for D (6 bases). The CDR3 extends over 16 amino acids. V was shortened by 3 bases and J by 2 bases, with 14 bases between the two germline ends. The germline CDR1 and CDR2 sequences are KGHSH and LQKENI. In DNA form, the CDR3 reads TGTGCCAGCTCACCTGTGGGGACAATTACCTACAATGAGCAGTTCTTC. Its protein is CASSPVGTITYNEQFF.

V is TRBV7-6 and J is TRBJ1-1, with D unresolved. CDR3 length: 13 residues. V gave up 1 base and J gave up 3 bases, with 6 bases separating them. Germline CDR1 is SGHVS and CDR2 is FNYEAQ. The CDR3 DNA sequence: TGTGCCAGCAGCTTAGATGGGGACACTGAAGCTTTCTTT. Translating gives CASSLDGDTEAFF.